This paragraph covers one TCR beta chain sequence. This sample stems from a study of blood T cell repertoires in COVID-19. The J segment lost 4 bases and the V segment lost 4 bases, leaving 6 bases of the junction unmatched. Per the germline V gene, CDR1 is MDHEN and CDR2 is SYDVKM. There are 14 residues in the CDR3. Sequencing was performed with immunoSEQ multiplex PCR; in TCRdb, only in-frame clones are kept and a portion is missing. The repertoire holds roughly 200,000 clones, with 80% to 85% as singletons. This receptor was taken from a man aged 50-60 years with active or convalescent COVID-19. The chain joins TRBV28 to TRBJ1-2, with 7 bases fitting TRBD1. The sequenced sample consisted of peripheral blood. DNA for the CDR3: TGTGCCAGCAGTTCCCCCGGGACAGCCTATGGCTACACCTTC. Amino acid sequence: CASSSPGTAYGYTF.